The 14 T cell receptor beta chains presented below share a single source sample, sequenced in a study of T-cell reconstitution after alpha-beta-depleted transplantation in children. Unique molecular identifiers tagged the TCRbeta library. TCRdb independently ran MiXCR on the PCR reads; one entry per CDR3 protein. The data contain hundreds of thousands of distinct CDR3 sequences, 13% of them seen just once; the ten biggest clones take up roughly 2.3%. Material: PBMCs, mostly from graft donor cells, obtained 360 days after TCRalphabeta/CD19-depleted stem cell transplant. The source is a male patient between 5 and 17 years old who had a stem cell transplant for acute myeloid leukemia, so the T cells may come from the graft donor.

V usage is TRBV5-4 and J usage is TRBJ2-5; 7 positions agree with TRBD2. The CDR3 has 14 residues. The ends lost 1 base at V and 5 bases at J; junction bases unmatched: 5. CDR1 and CDR2 from the germline V gene are SGHNT and YYREEE (reference sequence). The CDR3 loop is CASSLQGGRETQYF. For the CDR3, the DNA is TGTGCCAGCAGCTTGCAGGGAGGGAGGGAGACCCAGTACTTC. Full variable domain (rest looked up from reference TRBV5-4 and TRBJ2-5): ETGVTQSPTHLIKTRGQQVTLRCSSQSGHNTVSWYQQALGQGPQFIFQYYREEENGRGNFPPRFSGLQFPNYSSELNVNALELDDSALYLCASSLQGGRETQYFGPGTRLLVL.

This clonotype was counted a few times. This chain uses TRBV12-3 or TRBV12-4 with TRBJ1-1; 8 bases are a match to TRBD1. V was pared by 5 bases and J by 1 base, with 6 bases of the junction left unmatched. The CDR3 totals 15 residues. The CDR3 reads CASSLRTGPNTEAFF. DNA for the CDR3: TGTGCCAGCAGTCTTAGGACAGGGCCGAACACTGAAGCTTTCTTT.

This clonotype has only a few counts. DNA for the CDR3: TGTGCCACCAGCAGAGGTTTCCCGACTAGCGGAAGGTCCAATGAGCAGTTCTTC. Its protein product is CATSRGFPTSGRSNEQFF. V usage is TRBV15 and J usage is TRBJ2-1; 9 bases match TRBD2. Germline CDR1 LNHNV, CDR2 YYDKDF (reference sequence). This CDR3 spans 18 amino acids. The V and J ends lost 1 base and 6 bases, in that order; junction bases with no gene match: 13.

In its sample, this clonotype was seen many times. V gene TRBV29-1 combines with J gene TRBJ2-1; D may be TRBD2 (6 bases). This CDR3 is 13 amino acids long. Per germline, CDR1 SQVTM and CDR2 ANQGSEA. V dropped 7 bases and J dropped 6 bases, with 16 bases sitting between them. The CDR3 reads CSGGAGIRNEQFF. CDR3 in DNA: TGCAGCGGGGGAGCGGGCATACGCAATGAGCAGTTCTTC.

This clonotype was seen more than once but under ten times. The chain is built from TRBV5-4 and TRBJ2-2; D unresolved. The germline V gene encodes CDR1 SGHNT and CDR2 YYREEE (reference sequence). V was clipped by 1 base and J by 2 bases, with 18 bases between them. This CDR3 is 18 amino acids long. The DNA for the CDR3 is TGTGCCAGCAGCTTGCTCCCTACAGCCCCACCCAACACCGGGGAGCTGTTTTTT. This encodes CASSLLPTAPPNTGELFF.

The V call is TRBV20-1, the J call TRBJ2-5; 7 bases line up with TRBD1. The CDR3 covers 16 residues. Germline loops: CDR1 DFQATT, CDR2 SNEGSKA (reference sequence). Trimming cost V 4 bases and J 1 base; bases outside gene matches: 12. The CDR3 protein is CSAIDVNRGPQETQYF. In DNA, the CDR3 is TGCAGTGCTATCGACGTGAACAGGGGCCCCCAAGAGACCCAGTACTTC.

In this sample, this clonotype turned up a few times. This chain uses TRBV15 with TRBJ2-2, with a weak D call TRBD1 (6 bases). V was trimmed by 0 bases and J by 7 bases, leaving 12 bases between them. CDR3 length: 15 residues. Germline CDR1 and CDR2: LNHNV and YYDKDF (reference sequence). The DNA of the CDR3 is TGTGCCACCAGCAGAGAACAGGGAGCGATCGGGGAGCTGTTTTTT. Residues: CATSREQGAIGELFF. The full variable domain, in which reference TRBV15 and TRBJ2-2 provide the parts outside the CDR3, is DAMVIQNPRYQVTQFGKPVTLSCSQTLNHNVMYWYQQKSSQAPKLLFHYYDKDFNNEADTPDNFQSRRPNTSFCFLDIRSPGLGDTAMYLCATSREQGAIGELFFGEGSRLTVL.

This clonotype came up a few times. The chain uses TRBV4-3 and TRBJ2-1, with 10 bases aligning to TRBD2. The CDR3 is 19 residues long. The germline gives CDR1 LGHNA, CDR2 YSLEER. Trimming took 1 base from V and 0 from J; bases not matched to a gene: 9. The CDR3: CASSQVWLAGVSSYNEQFF. The CDR3 DNA reads TGCGCCAGCAGCCAAGTGTGGCTAGCGGGAGTCAGCTCCTACAATGAGCAGTTCTTC.

The chain carries TRBV7-9 and TRBJ2-5, with 8 bases fitting TRBD1. CDR1 and CDR2 from the germline V gene are SEHNR and FQNEAQ (reference sequence). This CDR3 contains 12 residues. V was pared by 8 bases and J by 6 bases, with 5 bases of the junction left unmatched. CDR3 protein: CASGQGAKTQYF. CDR3 nucleotides: TGTGCCAGCGGCCAGGGGGCGAAGACCCAGTACTTC.

This clonotype was picked up one time. V is TRBV6-1 and J is TRBJ2-4; 7 nucleotides match TRBD1. Germline CDR1 and CDR2: MNHNS and SASEGT. Losses at the gene ends were 6 bases for V and 2 bases for J; bases not matched to a gene: 7. This CDR3 contains 15 residues. The CDR3 loop is CASRPRDRTKNIQYF. DNA of the CDR3: TGTGCCAGCAGGCCCCGGGACAGAACCAAAAACATTCAGTACTTC.

The table lists this clonotype with a few counts. The rearrangement links TRBV14 to TRBJ2-1; D possibly matches TRBD1 or TRBD2 (5 bases each). CDR3 length: 20 amino acids. V was trimmed by 1 base and J by 0 bases, leaving 22 bases between them. CDR1 is SGHDN and CDR2 is FVKESK in the germline V gene. CDR3: CASSQGNRGRFRISYNEQFF. For the CDR3, the DNA is TGTGCCAGCAGCCAAGGGAACCGGGGCAGATTTCGGATCTCCTACAATGAGCAGTTCTTC.

This clonotype turned up a few times. The gene calls are TRBV3-1 and TRBJ2-3; D is possibly TRBD2 (6 bases). V was clipped by 4 bases and J by 5 bases, with 16 bases between them. The CDR3 extends over 15 amino acids. Looked up from germline, CDR1 is LGHDT and CDR2 is YNNKEL (reference sequence). The CDR3 DNA reads as TGTGCCAGCAGCCCTTTGGAGGGGTTGGTAGATACGCAGTATTTT. Protein sequence: CASSPLEGLVDTQYF.

This chain links TRBV21-1 with TRBJ2-5; the table's D gene call, TRBD1, was not cross checked with the DNA. TRBV21-1 is termed a pseudogene. The CDR3 length is 16 residues. CDR3 protein: CANSQDGGTVKETQYF. The DNA for the CDR3 is TGTGCCAACAGCCAAGACGGGGGGACAGTTAAAGAGACCCAGTACTTC.

This clonotype was detected ten times or more. The V and J genes are TRBV29-1 and TRBJ2-7; TRBD1 matches 9 bases. Per the germline V gene, CDR1 is SQVTM and CDR2 is ANQGSEA. V lost 6 bases and J lost 6; bases outside the gene matches: 9. The length of the CDR3 is 13 residues. CDR3 sequence: CSVQTGGMGEQYF. DNA of the CDR3: TGCAGCGTCCAAACAGGGGGCATGGGCGAGCAGTACTTC.